This T cell receptor (beta chain) was found in a study of early T cells in non-severe SARS-CoV-2 infection. About the research overall: The chains were unpaired, and the sequenced material was bulk RNA from unsorted whole blood. Study-level points and caveats: VDJdb matching favored anti-spike CD8 responses, missing private and CD4 specificities.

The CDR3 sequence is 14 residues long. Germline assignment: CDR1 SGHTA and CDR2 FQGTGA. V was cut by 2 bases and J by 5 bases, with 12 bases left in between. This clonotype showed up just a few times. The antigen remains unidentified. Each single cDNA molecule received a unique molecular identifier. TCRdb reanalysed the 5' RACE reads using MiXCR and keeps one entry per CDR3 protein. Of about 19,000 distinct CDR3 sequences in the sample, around 5.9% were seen once. The specimen sequenced was whole blood. V gene TRBV7-3 combines with J gene TRBJ1-1; possibly TRBD1 for D (6 bases). This receptor was taken from an adult who was a healthcare worker with PCR-confirmed SARS-CoV-2 infection or an uninfected control (not recorded which). DNA of the CDR3: TGTGCCAGCAGCTTAGCAGGGGTTGGGACTGAAGCTTTCTTT. This sequence encodes CASSLAGVGTEAFF.